The source of this TCR beta chain is a study of blood T cell repertoires in COVID-19. For the study at large: Sample material is recorded as cDNA or gDNA derived from T cells, B-cell-depleted T cells, or PBMCs.

Per the authors' pipeline: Reference gene primer amplification yielded estimated nucleated cell counts. TCRdb keeps only in-frame clones here, not all; method: immunoSEQ multiplex PCR. The D gene and trimming were derived from the DNA, and the V and J assignments and clone size from that table. Among 100,000 to 140,000 clones listed, more than 70% were seen once. Per the germline V gene, CDR1 is SGHRS and CDR2 is YFSETQ. Trimming took off 4 bases at V and 4 bases at J, with 11 bases between the two ends. CDR3 length: 13 residues. The receptor's source is a human donor in a cohort sampled during active COVID-19. The sequenced sample was peripheral blood. The chain joins TRBV5-1 to TRBJ1-2; D might be TRBD1 (6 bases). DNA for the CDR3: TGCGCCAGCAGCCCTGGACAGACCTATGGCTACACCTTC. Amino acid sequence: CASSPGQTYGYTF.